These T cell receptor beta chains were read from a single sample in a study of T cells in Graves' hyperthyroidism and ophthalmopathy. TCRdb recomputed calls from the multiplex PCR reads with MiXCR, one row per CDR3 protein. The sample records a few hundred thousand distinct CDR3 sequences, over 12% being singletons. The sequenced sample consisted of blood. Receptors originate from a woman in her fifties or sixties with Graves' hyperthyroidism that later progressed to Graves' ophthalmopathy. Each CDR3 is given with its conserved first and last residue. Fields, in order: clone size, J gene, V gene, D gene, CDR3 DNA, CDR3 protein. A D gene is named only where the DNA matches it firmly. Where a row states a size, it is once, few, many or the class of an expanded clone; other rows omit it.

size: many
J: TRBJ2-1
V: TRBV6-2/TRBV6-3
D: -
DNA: TGTGCCAGCAGTTACCCCTTACTAGCTACCAATGAGCAGTTCTTC
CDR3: CASSYPLLATNEQFF

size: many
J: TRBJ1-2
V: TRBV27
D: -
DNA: TGTGCCAGCAGTTTAAATCGGGGGCGGGGAGGCTATGGCTACACCTTC
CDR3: CASSLNRGRGGYGYTF

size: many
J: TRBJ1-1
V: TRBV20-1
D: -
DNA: TGCAGTGCTTATAAAGGGACCTCCCTAGGAGCTTTCTTT
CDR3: CSAYKGTSLGAFF

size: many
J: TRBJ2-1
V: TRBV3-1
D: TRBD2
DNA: TGTGCCAGCAGCCAGACGGGACTAGCGAGCTCCTACAATGAGCAGTTCTTC
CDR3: CASSQTGLASSYNEQFF

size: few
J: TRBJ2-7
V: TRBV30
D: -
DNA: TGTGCCTGGAGCACCTTGGGGGGAAGGAGGTCCTACGAGCAGTACTTC
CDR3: CAWSTLGGRRSYEQYF

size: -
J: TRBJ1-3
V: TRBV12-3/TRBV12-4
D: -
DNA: TGTGCCAGCAGTTTTTCCTTCGGAAACACCATATATTTT
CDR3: CASSFSFGNTIYF

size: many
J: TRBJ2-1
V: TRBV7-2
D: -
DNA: TGTGCCAGCAGCTTAGGGCCCGGCGGTGAGCAGTTCTTC
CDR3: CASSLGPGGEQFF

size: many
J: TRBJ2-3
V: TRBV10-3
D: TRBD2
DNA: TGTGCCATCAGTTCCGGGACTAGCTACACAGATACGCAGTATTTT
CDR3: CAISSGTSYTDTQYF

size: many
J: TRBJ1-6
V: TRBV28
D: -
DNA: TGTGCCAGCATGGGGGCTAAGTCTAATTCACCCCTCCACTTT
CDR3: CASMGAKSNSPLHF

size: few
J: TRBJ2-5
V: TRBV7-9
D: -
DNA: TGTGCCAGCAGCCCCAGAGGGGCCCCCCAAGAGACCCAGTACTTC
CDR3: CASSPRGAPQETQYF

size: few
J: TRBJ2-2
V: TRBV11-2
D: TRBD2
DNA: TGTGCCAGCAGCCCGGGGGGGACTTACACCGGGGAGCTGTTTTTT
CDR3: CASSPGGTYTGELFF

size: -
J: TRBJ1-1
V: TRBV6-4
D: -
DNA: TGTGCCAGCAGTTACAGGGAAGGCACTGAAGCTTTCTTT
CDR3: CASSYREGTEAFF

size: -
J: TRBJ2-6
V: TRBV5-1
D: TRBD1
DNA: TGCGCCAGCAGCCCTTGGACAGGCGGCGACTCTGGGGCCAACGTCCTGACTTTC
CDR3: CASSPWTGGDSGANVLTF

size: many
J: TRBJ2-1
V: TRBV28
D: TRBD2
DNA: TGTGCCAGCAGTTCACTAGCGGGAGGTTTTGATGAGCAGTTCTTC
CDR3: CASSSLAGGFDEQFF

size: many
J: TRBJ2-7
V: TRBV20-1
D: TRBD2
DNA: TGCAGTGCTAGAGGTTTAGCGGGAGGGCCGCTGTACGTGGAGCAGTACTTC
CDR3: CSARGLAGGPLYVEQYF

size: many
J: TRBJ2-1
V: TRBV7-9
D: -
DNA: TGTGCCAGCAGCCTCGGAATCTACAATGAGCAGTTCTTC
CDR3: CASSLGIYNEQFF

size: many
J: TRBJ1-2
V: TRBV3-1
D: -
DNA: TGTGCCAGCAGCCCATCCCGAGGGGCGGGCTACACCTTC
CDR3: CASSPSRGAGYTF

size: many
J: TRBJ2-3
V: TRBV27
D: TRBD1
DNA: TGTGCCACCCGAAGGTTGGGACAGGGGAGCACAGATACGCAGTATTTT
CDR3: CATRRLGQGSTDTQYF

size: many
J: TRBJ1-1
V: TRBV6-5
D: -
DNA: TGTGCCAGCAGTTACTCCAGGGGTGACACTGAAGCTTTCTTT
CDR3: CASSYSRGDTEAFF

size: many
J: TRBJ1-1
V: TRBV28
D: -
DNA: TGTGCCAGCAGTTTATTAACAGGGCGCATGAACACTGAAGCTTTCTTT
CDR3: CASSLLTGRMNTEAFF

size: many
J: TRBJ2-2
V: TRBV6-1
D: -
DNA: TGTGCCAGCAGCACACAATACACCGGGGAGCTGTTTTTT
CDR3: CASSTQYTGELFF

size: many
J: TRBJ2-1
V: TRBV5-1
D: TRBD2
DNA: TGCGCCAGCAGCAGGGGACTAGCCGGGGGGAATGAGCAGTTCTTC
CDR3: CASSRGLAGGNEQFF

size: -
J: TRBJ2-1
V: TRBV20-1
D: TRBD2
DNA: TGCAGTGCTAGCGGGGGGGCCCTTTCGTACAATGAGCAGTTCTTC
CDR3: CSASGGALSYNEQFF

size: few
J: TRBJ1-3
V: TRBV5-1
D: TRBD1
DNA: TGCGCCAGCAGCGGGACAGGGGATGGAAACACCATATATTTT
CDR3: CASSGTGDGNTIYF

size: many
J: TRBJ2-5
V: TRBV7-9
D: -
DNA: TGTGCCAGCAACCTGGAAGAGACCCAGTACTTC
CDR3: CASNLEETQYF

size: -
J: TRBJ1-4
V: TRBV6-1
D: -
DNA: TGTGCCAGCAGTTCCCCGTTGGCAGTAGATAATGAAAAACTGTTTTTT
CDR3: CASSSPLAVDNEKLFF

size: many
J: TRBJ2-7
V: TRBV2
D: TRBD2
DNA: TGTGCCAGCAGTGTAAGCGGGAGGGTAAACGAGCAGTACTTC
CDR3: CASSVSGRVNEQYF

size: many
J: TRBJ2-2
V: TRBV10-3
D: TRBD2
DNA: TGTGCCATCACTAGCGGGAGGGCCGCCGGGGAGCTGTTTTTT
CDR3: CAITSGRAAGELFF

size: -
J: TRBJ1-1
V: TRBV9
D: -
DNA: TGTGCCAGCAGCGTAGGGGGAGGAGTGAACACTGAAGCTTTCTTT
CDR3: CASSVGGGVNTEAFF

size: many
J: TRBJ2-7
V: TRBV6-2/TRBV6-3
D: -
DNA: TGTGCCAGCAGTTACTCGTTCGCCGAGCAGTACTTC
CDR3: CASSYSFAEQYF

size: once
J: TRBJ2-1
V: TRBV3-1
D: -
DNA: TGTGCCAGCAGCCAGGGCGGGACCAATGAGCAGTTCTTC
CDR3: CASSQGGTNEQFF

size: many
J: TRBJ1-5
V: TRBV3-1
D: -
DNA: TGTGCCAGCAGCCAAATGTCGGGTAGCAATCAGCCCCAGCATTTT
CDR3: CASSQMSGSNQPQHF

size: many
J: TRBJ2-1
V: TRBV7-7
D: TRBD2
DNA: TGTGCTAGCAATGATAGTCCGGGGACTAGCGGGGAACCATCCTACAATGAGCAGTTCTTC
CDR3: CASNDSPGTSGEPSYNEQFF

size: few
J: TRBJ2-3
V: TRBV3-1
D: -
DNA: TGTGCCAGCAGCCGCGTACGGGATACGCAGTATTTT
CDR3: CASSRVRDTQYF

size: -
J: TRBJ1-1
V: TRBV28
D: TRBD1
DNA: TGTGCCAGCAGTTCCCCGGACAGGGGGAGTAACACTGAAGCTTTCTTT
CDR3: CASSSPDRGSNTEAFF

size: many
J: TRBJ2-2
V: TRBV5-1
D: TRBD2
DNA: TGCGCCAGCAGCCCTTCGGGACTAGCGGCCGGGGAGCTGTTTTTT
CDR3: CASSPSGLAAGELFF

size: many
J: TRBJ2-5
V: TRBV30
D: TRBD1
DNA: TGTGCCTGGAGCCGACAGGGGTCCCAAGAGACCCAGTACTTC
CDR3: CAWSRQGSQETQYF

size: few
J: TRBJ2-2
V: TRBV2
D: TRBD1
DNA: TGTGCCAGCACTACGGACAGGGGAGGGTGGACCGGGGAGCTGTTTTTT
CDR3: CASTTDRGGWTGELFF

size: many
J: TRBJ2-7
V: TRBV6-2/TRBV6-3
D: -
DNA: TGTGCCAGCAGTTACTCCCCGACTAGTCTTGTTTACGAGCAGTACTTC
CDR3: CASSYSPTSLVYEQYF

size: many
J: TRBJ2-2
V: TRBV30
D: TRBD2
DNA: TGTGCCTGGAGTCGACTAGCGGGACACACCGGGGAGCTGTTTTTT
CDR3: CAWSRLAGHTGELFF

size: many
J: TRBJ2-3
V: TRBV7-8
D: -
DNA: TGTGCCAGCAGCGAACCTGATAGGGAGATGTCGGTTGGGACAGATACGCAGTATTTT
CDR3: CASSEPDREMSVGTDTQYF

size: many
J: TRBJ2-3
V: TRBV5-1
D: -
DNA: TGCGCCAGCAGCTTGGCCAGGGCGGCAGATACGCAGTATTTT
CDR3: CASSLARAADTQYF

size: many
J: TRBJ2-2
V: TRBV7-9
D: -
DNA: TGTGCCAGCAGCCACCCCCTCTTCATTCGGGACTCGAACACCGGGGAGCTGTTTTTT
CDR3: CASSHPLFIRDSNTGELFF

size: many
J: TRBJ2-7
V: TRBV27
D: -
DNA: TGTGCCAGCAGTTTATTGGGTGAGCAGTACTTC
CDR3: CASSLLGEQYF

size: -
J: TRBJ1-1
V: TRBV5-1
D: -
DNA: TGCGCCAGCAGCTTGCGTCTGGACACTGAAGCTTTCTTT
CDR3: CASSLRLDTEAFF

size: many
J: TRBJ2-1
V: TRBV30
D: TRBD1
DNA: TGTGCCTGGAGTAAGCACAGGGGTTCCTACAATGAGCAGTTCTTC
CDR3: CAWSKHRGSYNEQFF

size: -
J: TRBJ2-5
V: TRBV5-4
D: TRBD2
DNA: TGTGCCAGCAGCTCATCTGGGACTAGCGGGAGGGCCGAAGAGACCCAGTACTTC
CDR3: CASSSSGTSGRAEETQYF

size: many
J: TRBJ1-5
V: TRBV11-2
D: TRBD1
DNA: TGTGCCAGCAGCTTGGTTCAGGGGGCGAATCAGCCCCAGCATTTT
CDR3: CASSLVQGANQPQHF

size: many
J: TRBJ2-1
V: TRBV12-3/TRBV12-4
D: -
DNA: TGTGCCAGCAGTTGGACCTACAATGAGCAGTTCTTC
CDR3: CASSWTYNEQFF

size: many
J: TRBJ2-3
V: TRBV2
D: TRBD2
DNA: TGTGCCAGCAGAGGACTAGCGGCTAGCACAGATACGCAGTATTTT
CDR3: CASRGLAASTDTQYF

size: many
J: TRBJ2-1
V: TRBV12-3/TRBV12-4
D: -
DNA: TGTGCCAGCAGTTTAGCTCCGTATACCGACAATGAGCAGTTCTTC
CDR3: CASSLAPYTDNEQFF